These 28 T cell receptor beta chains share one sample of origin, sequenced in a study of T cell repertoires in cytomegalovirus infection. One entry per CDR3 protein results from TCRdb running MiXCR on the reads. The sample yields 680,000 or so distinct CDR3 sequences, less than 40% seen once. The material sequenced was PBMCs. These receptors all come from a human donor in good health (CMV status not recorded). Some clones in this sample may be carry-over from other donors' samples.

Of note for this clonotype: The junction shows a germline mismatch at one end, possibly a read error. CDR3 protein: CASIHNTDPQYF. CDR3 DNA: TGTGCCAGCATCCACAACACAGATCCGCAGTATTTT. The chain combines TRBV7-6 with TRBJ2-3; D not resolved. This CDR3 has 12 residues. Germline assignment: CDR1 SGHVS and CDR2 FNYEAQ. The full variable domain, completed using reference TRBV7-6 and TRBJ2-3, is GAGVSQSPRYKVTKRGQDVALRCDPISGHVSLYWYRQALGQGPEFLTYFNYEAQQDKSGLPNDRFSAERPEGSISTLTIQRTEQRDSAMYRCASIHNTDPQYFGPGTRLTVL.

The V call is TRBV28, the J call TRBJ2-5, with 7 bases matching TRBD1. The trim removed 7 bases at V and 8 bases at J, leaving 19 bases unmatched. Germline CDR1 is MDHEN and CDR2 is SYDVKM. The CDR3 is made up of 16 amino acids. The CDR3 DNA sequence: TGTGCCAGCATTTTTTCCGGGACAGTGACTTGGGACACCCAGTACTTC. Translated: CASIFSGTVTWDTQYF.

The J gene is TRBJ2-2, the V gene TRBV5-1; D remains ambiguous. The CDR3 spans 16 residues. The germline V gene has CDR1 SGHRS and CDR2 YFSETQ. The V gene lost 2 bases and the J gene lost 0 bases, with 11 bases spanning the gap. CDR3 region: CASSFHESTNTGELFF. The DNA of the CDR3 is TGCGCCAGCAGCTTTCACGAGTCGACGAACACCGGGGAGCTGTTTTTT.

V and J are TRBV18 and TRBJ1-2; 9 bases agree with TRBD1. There are 15 residues in the CDR3. Per the germline V gene, CDR1 is KGHSH and CDR2 is LQKENI. V trimming: 4 bases; J trimming: 8 bases; junction bases outside the gene matches: 11. The CDR3 reads CASSQTRTGASGYTF. Here the CDR3 DNA reads TGTGCCAGCTCACAAACCCGGACAGGGGCTTCCGGCTACACCTTC. Together with reference TRBV18 and TRBJ1-2, the CDR3 gives the full variable domain: NAGVMQNPRHLVRRRGQEARLRCSPMKGHSHVYWYRQLPEEGLKFMVYLQKENIIDESGMPKERFSAEFPKEGPSILRIQQVVRGDSAAYFCASSQTRTGASGYTFGSGTRLTVV.

The gene calls are TRBV5-1 and TRBJ2-3; tentatively, D is TRBD1 or TRBD2 (5 bases each). From germline, CDR1 is SGHRS and CDR2 YFSETQ. V was shortened by 3 bases and J by 1 base, with 12 bases between the two germline ends. There are 15 residues in the CDR3. Written as DNA, the CDR3 is TGCGCCAGCAGCTGGGGGAACTATCGCACAGATACGCAGTATTTT. It yields the protein CASSWGNYRTDTQYF. Using reference TRBV5-1 and TRBJ2-3 for the parts outside the CDR3, the full variable domain is KAGVTQTPRYLIKTRGQQVTLSCSPISGHRSVSWYQQTPGQGLQFLFEYFSETQRNKGNFPGRFSGRQFSNSRSEMNVSTLELGDSALYLCASSWGNYRTDTQYFGPGTRLTVL.

The rearrangement links TRBV6-1 to TRBJ1-6; D not resolved. The CDR3 contains 14 residues. Trimming removed 2 bases at V and 7 bases at J, with 9 bases between. Germline CDR1 reads MNHNS; CDR2 reads SASEGT. The CDR3 loop is CASSEHAANSPLHF. DNA for the CDR3: TGTGCCAGCAGTGAACACGCAGCCAATTCACCCCTCCACTTT.

This clonotype was counted at least ten times. The chain joins TRBV20-1 to TRBJ2-1; D is possibly TRBD1 (6 bases). CDR1 and CDR2 from the germline V gene are DFQATT and SNEGSKA (reference sequence). V lost 2 bases and J 6 bases, leaving 17 bases between the germline ends. The CDR3 contains 15 residues. For the CDR3, the DNA is TGCAGTGCTAGATTGGGGCAGGGGTTTGGCAATGAGCAGTTCTTC. Amino acid sequence: CSARLGQGFGNEQFF.

This rearrangement joins TRBV5-4 to TRBJ1-2; D may be TRBD1 (6 bases). V gave up 4 bases and J gave up 7 bases, with 17 bases separating them. The length of the CDR3 is 14 residues. Germline V gene sequence: CDR1 SGHNT, CDR2 YYREEE (reference sequence). The CDR3 here is CASSHMGAEGGYTF. The CDR3 nucleotides read TGTGCCAGCAGCCACATGGGGGCAGAGGGTGGCTACACCTTC.

This clonotype was observed a few times. This chain uses TRBV7-9 with TRBJ1-3; a weak D match, TRBD1 (5 bases). Germline V lookup: CDR1 SEHNR, CDR2 FQNEAQ (reference sequence). This CDR3 region has 16 residues. The V end lost 5 bases, the J end lost 0 bases, and 14 bases lay between the germline ends. The CDR3 DNA follows: TGTGCCAGCAGCCTCCGGGACGGGAACTCTGGAAACACCATATATTTT. Protein sequence: CASSLRDGNSGNTIYF.

The gene calls are TRBV2 and TRBJ1-1, with TRBD1 matching 8 bases. The CDR3 contains 14 residues. Germline V gene data show CDR1 as SNHLY and CDR2 as FYNNEI. The junction had 7 bases not matched to a gene; V was cut back by 6 bases and J by 4 bases. The CDR3 loop is CASRRGQASTEAFF. The CDR3 DNA sequence: TGTGCCAGCAGACGGGGACAGGCGAGCACTGAAGCTTTCTTT.

This sequence joins TRBV7-2 and TRBJ2-3; D perhaps matches TRBD2 (6 bases). Germline CDR1 reads SGHTA; CDR2 reads FQGNSA. Between the trimmed V and J ends, which lost 6 bases and 2 bases, there was a span of 15 bases. The CDR3 is 15 residues long. In DNA, the CDR3 is TGTGCCAGCAGTTACCGTGCGGGGCCCACAGATACGCAGTATTTT. It translates to CASSYRAGPTDTQYF.

This clonotype has a handful of counts. V usage is TRBV28 and J usage is TRBJ1-1; tentative D call: TRBD1 (6 bases). The germline V gene encodes CDR1 MDHEN and CDR2 SYDVKM. The CDR3 length is 15 residues. V lost 7 bases and J lost 1, with 16 bases in between. The CDR3 coding sequence is TGTGCCAGCAAACCTTCAGGGGTGGGGAACACTGAAGCTTTCTTT. It codes for CASKPSGVGNTEAFF.

The chain is built from TRBV10-3 and TRBJ1-1; D perhaps matches TRBD1 (5 bases). The length of the CDR3 is 15 residues. Germline values: CDR1 ENHRY, CDR2 SYGVKD. Trimming shortened V by 7 bases and J by 1 base, and 16 bases separated the two germline ends. The CDR3 coding sequence is TGTGCCATCACCCCGGGTAGGGGAGGGAACACTGAAGCTTTCTTT. As protein: CAITPGRGGNTEAFF.

The chain carries TRBV11-2 and TRBJ1-4; the D gene is possibly TRBD1 (5 bases). The germline V gene encodes CDR1 SGHAT and CDR2 FQNNGV. V was pared by 5 bases and J by 8 bases, with 15 bases between. This CDR3 is 14 amino acids long. The CDR3 bases are TGTGCCAGCAGCCCCGGGGGGTTAGGGGAAAAACTGTTTTTT. Translating gives CASSPGGLGEKLFF. The complete variable domain, with remaining parts taken from reference TRBV11-2 and TRBJ1-4, reads EAGVAQSPRYKIIEKRQSVAFWCNPISGHATLYWYQQILGQGPKLLIQFQNNGVVDDSQLPKDRFSAERLKGVDSTLKIQPAKLEDSAVYLCASSPGGLGEKLFFGSGTQLSVL.

This clonotype was found a few times. V and J are TRBV7-2 and TRBJ2-3, with 7 bases aligning to TRBD1. This CDR3 region has 15 residues. Trimming cost V 1 base and J 6 bases; bases outside gene matches: 7. Germline values: CDR1 SGHTA, CDR2 FQGNSA. CDR3 in amino acids: CASSLGTGLGDTQYF. The DNA of the CDR3 is TGTGCCAGCAGCTTAGGGACAGGTCTGGGGGATACGCAGTATTTT.

This clonotype was counted a few times. The V and J genes are TRBV4-1 and TRBJ2-1, with D tentatively TRBD1 (5 bases). CDR3 size: 14 residues. Trimming cost V 0 bases and J 8 bases, with 11 bases left between them. Germline V gives CDR1 MGHRA, CDR2 YSYEKL. The CDR3 is CASSQEGALDEQFF. The CDR3 DNA reads as TGCGCCAGCAGCCAAGAAGGGGCTTTAGATGAGCAGTTCTTC.

J is TRBJ1-5 and V is TRBV12-3 or TRBV12-4; tentative D call: TRBD1 (6 bases). With 6 bases removed from V and 6 bases from J, the gap between germline ends came to 15 bases. This CDR3 spans 14 amino acids. The chain's CDR3 is CASRDKGGGQPQHF. As DNA, the CDR3 is TGTGCCAGCAGGGACAAGGGGGGAGGTCAGCCCCAGCATTTT.

Remarks on this clonotype: A single base separates this from a much larger clone, so it may be a read error. The chain links TRBV11-1 to TRBJ2-3, with a weak D call TRBD2 (6 bases). Germline values: CDR1 SGHAT, CDR2 FQDESV (reference sequence). V was shortened by 4 bases and J by 3 bases, with 11 bases between the two germline ends. The CDR3 length is 14 residues. Here the CDR3 reads CASSSRGLTDTQYF. The CDR3 nucleotides are TGTGCCAGCAGCTCTCGGGGGTTGACAGATACGCAGTATTTT.

In this sample, this clonotype turned up a few times. In DNA form, the CDR3 reads TGTGCCAGCAGATCCGGGACTAGCGGTAGATACGAGCAGTACTTC. Translation gives CASRSGTSGRYEQYF. The chain has TRBV28 and TRBJ2-7, with 11 bases fitting TRBD2. The CDR3 runs 15 residues. The junction had 8 bases not matched to a gene; V was cut back by 6 bases and J by 4 bases. The germline CDR1 and CDR2 sequences are MDHEN and SYDVKM.

V usage is TRBV7-2 and J usage is TRBJ2-3; weak D call: TRBD2 (6 bases). The CDR3 consists of 13 residues. Trimming shortened V by 7 bases and J by 5 bases, and 13 bases separated the two germline ends. In germline, CDR1 is SGHTA, CDR2 FQGNSA. The CDR3 spells CASTKGRGDTQYF. In nucleotides, the CDR3 is TGTGCCAGCACCAAGGGGCGGGGAGATACGCAGTATTTT.

For this clonotype: With a much larger clone just one base away, this may be a read error. The chain combines TRBV7-2 with TRBJ1-5; D is undetermined. CDR1 is SGHTA, CDR2 FQGNSA, per germline. The CDR3 contains 14 residues. Trimming left V 3 bases short and J 10 bases short, with 16 bases between. Written as DNA, the CDR3 is TGTGCCAGCAGCTTCGGCTATGGGGTGAGACCCCAGCATTTT. Protein: CASSFGYGVRPQHF.

There are a few counts of this clonotype. The gene calls are TRBV5-6 and TRBJ1-2; D is unresolved. The CDR3 totals 14 residues. Germline V CDR1 and CDR2: SGHDT, YYEEEE. V gave up 3 bases and J gave up 7 bases, with 16 bases separating them. The CDR3 reads CASSSWAGIGGYTF. In DNA form, the CDR3 reads TGTGCCAGCAGCTCCTGGGCCGGGATTGGTGGCTACACCTTC.

As concerns this clonotype: At one boundary the junction diverges from the germline segment, which might be a read error. This chain uses TRBV7-2 with TRBJ2-3; D possibly corresponds to TRBD2 (5 bases). This CDR3 spans 14 amino acids. Germline CDR1 and CDR2: SGHTA and FQGNSA. The CDR3 protein is CASSLVASTETQYF. For the CDR3, the DNA is TGTGCCAGCAGCTTAGTAGCTAGCACAGAGACGCAGTATTTT.

This chain uses TRBV28 with TRBJ2-7, with D unresolved. CDR1 MDHEN and CDR2 SYDVKM come from the germline V gene. Trimming stripped 8 bases from V and 7 bases from J, with 18 bases between. The CDR3 has 13 amino acids. CDR3 DNA sequence: TGTGCCAGCGTGGACGGTCAGCAATGGGAGCAGTACTTC. Its protein is CASVDGQQWEQYF.

This clonotype came up a few times. The chain recombines TRBV6-5 with TRBJ2-3, with D possibly matching TRBD1 (6 bases). This CDR3 contains 17 residues. CDR1 MNHEY and CDR2 SVGAGI come from the germline V gene. The V and J ends lost 4 bases and 0 bases respectively, with 17 bases between them. In DNA form, the CDR3 reads TGTGCCAGCAGTTCCCCTCGAGAGACAGGAAGCACAGATACGCAGTATTTT. Its protein is CASSSPRETGSTDTQYF.

This clonotype was observed a few times. CDR3 sequence (DNA): TGTGCCAGCAGTTTACAAGAGTATCCCTACGAGCAGTACTTC. Its translation: CASSLQEYPYEQYF. V usage is TRBV27 and J usage is TRBJ2-7; D uncertain. Germline values: CDR1 MNHEY, CDR2 SMNVEV (reference sequence). The CDR3 consists of 14 residues. Trimming pared 2 bases from V and 2 bases from J, leaving 10 bases between.

This clonotype came up a few times. The chain carries TRBV20-1 and TRBJ1-2; TRBD1 matches 7 bases. The CDR3 extends over 13 amino acids. Per germline, CDR1 DFQATT and CDR2 SNEGSKA (reference sequence). V lost 3 bases, J lost 5 bases, and 6 bases stayed unmatched. The CDR3 DNA reads TGCAGTGCTAGGGGGACAGACCAGTATGGCTACACCTTC. Translating gives CSARGTDQYGYTF.

This chain joins TRBV7-2 and TRBJ2-7; D gene uncertain. CDR1 and CDR2 from the germline V gene are SGHTA and FQGNSA. CDR3 length: 14 amino acids. Trimming took 5 bases from V and 2 from J, leaving 13 bases between them. The CDR3 sequence is CASSPHRRTYEQYF. The CDR3 coding sequence is TGTGCCAGCAGCCCGCACCGGAGAACCTACGAGCAGTACTTC.